This TCR beta chain was sequenced for a study of control samples from healthy donors and cancer patients. This clone has just one count. The CDR3 consists of 14 residues. Germline CDR1 and CDR2: SGDLS and YYNGEE. The V end lost 7 bases, the J end lost 4 bases, and 15 bases lay between the germline ends. Libraries were prepared by immunoSEQ multiplex PCR; TCRdb keeps only in-frame clonotypes and omits some of them. Of under 20,000 clones listed, around 83% are singletons. V gene TRBV9 combines with J gene TRBJ1-5, with D perhaps matching TRBD1 (6 bases). This sequence originates from a woman in her seventies with colorectal cancer. Sequenced sample: PBMCs. This chain's CDR3 is CASSRGGENQPQHF. CDR3 nucleotide sequence: TGTGCCAGCTCGAGGGGGGGCGAAAATCAGCCCCAGCATTTT. Filled out from reference TRBV9 and TRBJ1-5, the complete variable domain reads DSGVTQTPKHLITATGQRVTLRCSPRSGDLSVYWYQQSLDQGLQFLIQYYNGEERAKGNILERFSAQQFPDLHSELNLSSLELGDSALYFCASSRGGENQPQHFGDGTRLSIL.